One and the same sample provided the 21 T cell receptor beta chains below, sequenced in a study of cytomegalovirus exposure and HLA in healthy donors. Primers: 60 Vbeta forward and 13 Jbeta reverse. The method was immunoSEQ multiplex PCR; TCRdb's version includes in-frame clones alone and lacks a portion of them. The table has approximately 99,000 clones, 73% seen once. The sequencing sample was made of PBMCs. The receptor source for this set is a man between 35 and 55 years old in good health and CMV-seronegative.

The CDR3 bases are TGCGCCAGCACCCTGCTTGTGAGAACTAACTATGGCTACACCTTC. Translation gives CASTLLVRTNYGYTF. The chain links TRBV5-1 to TRBJ1-2, with D unresolved. The CDR3 contains 15 residues. Trimming removed 6 bases from V and 0 bases from J, with 15 bases in between. The V gene's germline CDR1 is SGHRS and CDR2 YFSETQ.

This chain joins TRBV7-2 and TRBJ1-5; D remains unclear. The CDR3 loop spans 13 amino acids. Germline V gene sequence: CDR1 SGHTA, CDR2 FQGNSA. Between the trimmed V and J ends, which lost 5 bases and 4 bases, there was a span of 9 bases. The CDR3 loop reads CASSPSVNQPQHF. CDR3 sequence (DNA): TGTGCCAGCAGCCCTTCCGTGAATCAGCCCCAGCATTTT.

The chain uses TRBV6-5 and TRBJ2-5; 9 bases align to TRBD1. The CDR3 is 15 residues long. The germline V gene has CDR1 MNHEY and CDR2 SVGAGI. With V trimmed by 7 bases and J by 2 bases, 8 bases remained unmatched. CDR3 sequence: CASKGDREGQETQYF. The CDR3 nucleotides read TGTGCCAGCAAAGGGGACAGGGAGGGTCAAGAGACCCAGTACTTC.

The gene calls are TRBV9 and TRBJ2-7; 10 positions match TRBD2. Germline CDR1 SGDLS, CDR2 YYNGEE. The CDR3 is 15 amino acids. V lost 0 bases and J lost 5; bases outside the gene matches: 5. The CDR3 coding sequence is TGTGCCAGCAGCGTAGCTACTAGCGGGGACCACGAGCAGTACTTC. This codes for CASSVATSGDHEQYF.

The rearrangement joins TRBV25-1 to TRBJ1-6; TRBD1 agrees at 12 bases. The CDR3 contains 17 residues. Trimming took 7 bases from V and 9 from J; bases not matched to a gene: 13. Germline loops: CDR1 MGHDK, CDR2 SYGVNS. CDR3 DNA: TGTGCCAGCACCCAAACCGGGACAGGGGGCGGACGTTCACCCCTCCACTTT. It is translated as CASTQTGTGGGRSPLHF.

V and J are TRBV27 and TRBJ1-5; 7 nucleotides match TRBD1. The CDR3 is 15 residues long. The germline V gene encodes CDR1 MNHEY and CDR2 SMNVEV (reference sequence). Losses at the gene ends were 3 bases for V and 5 bases for J; bases not matched to a gene: 7. The DNA for the CDR3 is TGTGCCAGCAGTTTCGCGGACAGGCACTATCAGCCCCAGCATTTT. Encoded protein: CASSFADRHYQPQHF.

The chain carries TRBV21-1 and TRBJ2-3; the table calls TRBD1, which could not be checked here. TRBV21-1 represents a pseudogene. This CDR3 comprises 12 residues. The CDR3 coding sequence is TGTGCCAGCAGCCAGGTTCCAGGTACGCAGTATTTT. This sequence encodes CASSQVPGTQYF.

This clone was observed once. The chain combines TRBV15 with TRBJ2-7; the match to TRBD1 covers 9 bases. Germline-derived CDR1 and CDR2 are LNHNV and YYDKDF (reference sequence). The V gene end was trimmed by 3 bases and the J gene end by 3 bases; junction bases not matched to a gene: 6. The CDR3 is made up of 15 amino acids. CDR3 protein: CATSRGRTGVYEQYF. CDR3 nucleotides: TGTGCCACCAGCAGGGGCCGGACAGGGGTCTACGAGCAGTACTTC.

The V call is TRBV19, the J call TRBJ1-1; D unresolved. The CDR3 spans 13 residues. Germline V lookup: CDR1 LNHDA, CDR2 SQIVND (reference sequence). V dropped 8 bases and J dropped 3 bases, with 13 bases sitting between them. As DNA, the CDR3 is TGTGCCAGTTTAAACCGGGTGTACACTGAAGCTTTCTTT. This codes for CASLNRVYTEAFF.

About this clone: The germline gene is not matched at one end of the junction; a read error may be the cause. This sequence joins TRBV5-6 and TRBJ2-1; D remains ambiguous. The length of the CDR3 is 11 residues. Germline assignment: CDR1 SGHDT and CDR2 YYEEEE. CDR3 in DNA: TGTGCCAGCAGCGCCTATAATGAGCAGTTCTTC. Protein product: CASSAYNEQFF.

The rearrangement uses TRBV7-2 and TRBJ1-6, with 7 bases matching TRBD1. Losses at the gene ends were 1 base for V and 8 bases for J; bases not matched to a gene: 5. Germline V gene lookup returns CDR1 SGHTA and CDR2 FQGNSA. There are 15 residues in the CDR3. This CDR3 reads CASSLEGAGYSPLHF. Here the CDR3 DNA reads TGTGCCAGCAGCTTAGAGGGGGCAGGGTATTCACCCCTCCACTTT.

This clone has a handful of counts. This rearrangement joins TRBV9 to TRBJ2-5; D is possibly TRBD2 (6 bases). V was clipped by 4 bases and J by 7 bases, with 23 bases between them. This CDR3 contains 16 residues. Germline CDR1 reads SGDLS; CDR2 reads YYNGEE. This CDR3 is CASSHGPLEVSGTQYF. The CDR3 bases are TGTGCCAGCAGCCACGGGCCCCTTGAGGTTAGCGGGACCCAGTACTTC.

This clone was recorded only once. This chain uses TRBV18 with TRBJ1-1, with D possibly matching TRBD1 (6 bases). Germline CDR1 and CDR2: KGHSH and LQKENI. Trimming took off 5 bases at V and 1 base at J, with 11 bases between the two ends. This CDR3 is 14 amino acids long. CDR3 DNA sequence: TGTGCCAGCTCAACTAAGACAGGGAACACTGAAGCTTTCTTT. Translation gives CASSTKTGNTEAFF.

The chain has TRBV5-1 and TRBJ2-7; no clear D. V lost 0 bases, J lost 1 base, and 14 bases lay in between. CDR1 is SGHRS, CDR2 YFSETQ, per germline. The CDR3 has 16 residues. The CDR3 is CASSLADQTLSYEQYV. CDR3 sequence (DNA): TGCGCCAGCAGCTTGGCCGATCAGACTCTTTCCTACGAGCAGTACGTC.

V gene TRBV30 combines with J gene TRBJ1-5; 7 nucleotides line up with TRBD1. Germline V gene lookup returns CDR1 GTSNPN and CDR2 SVGIG (reference sequence). The CDR3 consists of 14 residues. Trimming cost V 2 bases and J 4 bases; bases outside gene matches: 5. Here the CDR3 reads CAWSTGARNQPQHF. The CDR3 nucleotides read TGTGCCTGGAGTACAGGGGCAAGAAATCAGCCCCAGCATTTT. Filled out from reference TRBV30 and TRBJ1-5, the complete variable domain reads SQTIHQWPATLVQPVGSPLSLECTVEGTSNPNLYWYRQAAGRGLQLLFYSVGIGQISSEVPQNLSASRPQDRQFILSSKKLLLSDSGFYLCAWSTGARNQPQHFGDGTRLSIL.

The V and J genes are TRBV5-1 and TRBJ1-1; D perhaps matches TRBD1 (5 bases). Trimming shortened V by 4 bases and J by 7 bases, and 17 bases separated the two germline ends. There are 14 residues in the CDR3. The germline CDR1 and CDR2 sequences are SGHRS and YFSETQ. The CDR3 protein is CASSPSPGSSEAFF. As DNA, the CDR3 is TGCGCCAGCAGCCCGTCCCCAGGGTCGAGTGAAGCTTTCTTT.

V gene TRBV4-1 combines with J gene TRBJ2-5, with D perhaps matching TRBD2 (5 bases). The CDR3 has 15 amino acids. Germline V gives CDR1 MGHRA, CDR2 YSYEKL. Trimming left V 2 bases short and J 4 bases short, with 14 bases between. The CDR3 DNA reads as TGCGCCAGCAGCCAACGGCACGGGGATGTAGAGACCCAGTACTTC. As protein: CASSQRHGDVETQYF.

The rearrangement uses TRBV18 and TRBJ2-5; D is unresolved. Trimming took off 3 bases at V and 1 base at J, with 6 bases between the two ends. This CDR3 spans 13 amino acids. CDR1 KGHSH and CDR2 LQKENI come from the germline V gene. The CDR3 DNA reads TGTGCCAGCTCACCGCAGTCCCAAGAGACCCAGTACTTC. Translating gives CASSPQSQETQYF.

For the CDR3, the DNA is TGTGCCAGCAGTCTCCCCGGGGTGGATACGCAGTATTTT. Amino acids: CASSLPGVDTQYF. The chain joins TRBV27 to TRBJ2-3, with D perhaps matching TRBD2 (5 bases). The germline V and J ends were trimmed by 5 bases and 6 bases, with 12 bases remaining between them. Germline loops: CDR1 MNHEY, CDR2 SMNVEV (reference sequence). The CDR3 extends over 13 amino acids.

V gene TRBV2 combines with J gene TRBJ2-2; D might be TRBD2 (5 bases). The germline V and J ends were trimmed by 4 bases and 1 base, with 7 bases remaining between them. The length of the CDR3 is 14 residues. CDR1 and CDR2 (germline): SNHLY, FYNNEI. The CDR3 region is CASSGRGNTGELFF. In DNA, the CDR3 is TGTGCCAGCAGTGGCCGGGGGAACACCGGGGAGCTGTTTTTT. The whole variable domain, remainder taken from reference TRBV2 and TRBJ2-2, is EPEVTQTPSHQVTQMGQEVILRCVPISNHLYFYWYRQILGQKVEFLVSFYNNEISEKSEIFDDQFSVERPDGSNFTLKIRSTKLEDSAMYFCASSGRGNTGELFFGEGSRLTVL.

Note on this clone: Because it lacks the conserved phenylalanine or tryptophan at the end, this CDR3 is likely a read error. The DNA is omitted, as the CDR3 cannot be located on it reliably, and the CDR3 follows TCRdb's listing. The chain joins TRBV7-2 to TRBJ1-2; the DNA was not compared with TRBD1, the D call given in the table. The CDR3 adds up to 12 amino acids, both ends counted. Per the germline V gene, CDR1 is SGHTA and CDR2 is FQGNSA. This chain's CDR3 is CASSLGRNGYTV.